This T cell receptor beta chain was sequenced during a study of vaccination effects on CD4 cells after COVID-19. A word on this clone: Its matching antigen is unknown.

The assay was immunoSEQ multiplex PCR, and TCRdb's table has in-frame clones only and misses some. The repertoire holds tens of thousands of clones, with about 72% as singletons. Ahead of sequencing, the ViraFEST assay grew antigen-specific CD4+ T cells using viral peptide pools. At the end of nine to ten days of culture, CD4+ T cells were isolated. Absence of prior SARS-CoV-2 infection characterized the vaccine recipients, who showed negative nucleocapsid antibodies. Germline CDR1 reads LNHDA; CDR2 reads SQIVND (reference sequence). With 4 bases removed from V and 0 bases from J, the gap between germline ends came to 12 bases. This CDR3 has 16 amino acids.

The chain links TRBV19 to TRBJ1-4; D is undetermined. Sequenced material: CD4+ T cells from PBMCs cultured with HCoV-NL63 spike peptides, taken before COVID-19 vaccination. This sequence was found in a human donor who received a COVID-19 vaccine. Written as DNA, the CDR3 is TGTGCCAGTAGTACCCAGAAGACTGCAACTAATGAAAAACTGTTTTTT. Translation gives CASSTQKTATNEKLFF.